This T cell receptor beta chain stems from a study of regulatory T cells in long-lasting Graves disease. Across the whole study: Graves' patients who were just diagnosed had used antithyroid drugs for under 3 months. Study outcomes and limitations: TRBV28, TRBJ1-2 and TRBJ2-5 were segments that persistent disease favored.

Described time point: newly diagnosed GD, antithyroid drugs for less than 3 months. RNA from PBMCs was the source of the TCR library. Xi'an, China, was home to the endocrinology department that provided patients. In the case of this clonotype: Its antigen remains unidentified.

In building TCR beta libraries, iRepertoire HTBI primers were used together with Arm-PCR of CDR3 regions. Each CDR3 protein gets one entry after TCRdb re-called the multiplex PCR reads with MiXCR. Among about 400,000 distinct CDR3 sequences, 15% were seen once, and the ten largest hold 7.8%. Germline CDR1 reads DFQATT; CDR2 reads SNEGSKA (reference sequence). This CDR3 is 13 amino acids long. V dropped 5 bases and J dropped 2 bases, with 12 bases sitting between them. This same sample was also part of a study on T cells in Graves' hyperthyroidism and ophthalmopathy. That paper notes: First-round RT-PCR with HTBI primers amplified the TCR CDR3 region.

Here the sequenced sample was peripheral blood mononuclear cells (PBMCs), taken at new diagnosis, from a patient treated with antithyroid drugs. The chain links TRBV20-1 to TRBJ1-1, with a possible D match to TRBD1 (5 bases). The receptor was isolated from a woman aged 40-49 years with Graves disease. CDR3 coding DNA: TGCAGTGCTGTTACCGGGGCCAACACTGAAGCTTTCTTT. Its translation: CSAVTGANTEAFF.